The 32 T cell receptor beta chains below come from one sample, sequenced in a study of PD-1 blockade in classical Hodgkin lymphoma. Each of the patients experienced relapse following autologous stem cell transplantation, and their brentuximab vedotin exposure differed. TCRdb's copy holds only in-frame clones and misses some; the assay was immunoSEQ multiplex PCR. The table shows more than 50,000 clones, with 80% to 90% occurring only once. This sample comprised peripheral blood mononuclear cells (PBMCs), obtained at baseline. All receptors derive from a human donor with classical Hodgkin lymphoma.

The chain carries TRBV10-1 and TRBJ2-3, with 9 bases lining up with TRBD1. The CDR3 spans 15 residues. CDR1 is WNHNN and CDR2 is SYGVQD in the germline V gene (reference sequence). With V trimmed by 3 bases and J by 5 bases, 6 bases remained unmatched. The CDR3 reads CASSDGTGLGDTQYF. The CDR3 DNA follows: TGCGCCAGCAGTGACGGGACAGGGCTTGGAGATACGCAGTATTTT.

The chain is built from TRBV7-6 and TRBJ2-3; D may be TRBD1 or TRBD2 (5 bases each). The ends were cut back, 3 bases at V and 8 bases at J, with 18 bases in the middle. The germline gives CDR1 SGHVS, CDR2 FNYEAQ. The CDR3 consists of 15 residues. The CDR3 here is CASSLGVSGLGTQYF. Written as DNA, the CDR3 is TGTGCCAGCAGCTTGGGGGTTTCCGGTTTAGGTACGCAGTATTTT.

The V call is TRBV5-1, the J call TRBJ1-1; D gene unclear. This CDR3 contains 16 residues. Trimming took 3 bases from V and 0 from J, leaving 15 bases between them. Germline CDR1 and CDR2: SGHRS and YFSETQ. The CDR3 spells CASSYLAQTVNTEAFF. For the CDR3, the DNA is TGCGCCAGCAGCTACTTAGCCCAAACAGTGAACACTGAAGCTTTCTTT.

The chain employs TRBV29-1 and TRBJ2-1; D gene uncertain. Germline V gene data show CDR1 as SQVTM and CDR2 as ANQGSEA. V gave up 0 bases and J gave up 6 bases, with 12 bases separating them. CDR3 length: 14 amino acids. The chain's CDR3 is CSVEERPPTNEQFF. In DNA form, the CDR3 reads TGCAGCGTTGAAGAGCGGCCCCCCACCAATGAGCAGTTCTTC.

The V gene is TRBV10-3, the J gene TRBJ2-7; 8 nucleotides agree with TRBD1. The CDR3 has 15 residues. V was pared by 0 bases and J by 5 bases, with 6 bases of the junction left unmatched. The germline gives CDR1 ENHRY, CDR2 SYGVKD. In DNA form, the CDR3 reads TGTGCCATCAGTGAGTCGGACAGGGACGGGGACGAGCAGTACTTC. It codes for CAISESDRDGDEQYF.

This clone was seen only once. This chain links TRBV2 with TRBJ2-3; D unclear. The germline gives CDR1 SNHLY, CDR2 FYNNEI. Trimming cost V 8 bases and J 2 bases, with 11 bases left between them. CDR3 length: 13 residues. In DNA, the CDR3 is TGTGCCAGCGGCCCGGGTGTCACAGATACGCAGTATTTT. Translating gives CASGPGVTDTQYF.

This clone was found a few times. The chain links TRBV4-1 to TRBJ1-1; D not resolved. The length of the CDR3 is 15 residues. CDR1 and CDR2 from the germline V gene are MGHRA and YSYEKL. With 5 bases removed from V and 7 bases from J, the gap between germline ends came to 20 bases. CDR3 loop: CASSDQDLQIDEAFF. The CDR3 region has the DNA TGCGCCAGCAGCGACCAAGATCTTCAGATAGATGAAGCTTTCTTT.

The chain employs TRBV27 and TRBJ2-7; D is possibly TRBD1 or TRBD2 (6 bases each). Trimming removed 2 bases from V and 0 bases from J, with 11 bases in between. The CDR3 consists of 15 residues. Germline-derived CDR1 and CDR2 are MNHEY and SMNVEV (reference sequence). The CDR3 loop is CASSLRGASSYEQYF. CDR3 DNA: TGTGCCAGCAGTTTAAGGGGGGCGAGCTCCTACGAGCAGTACTTC.

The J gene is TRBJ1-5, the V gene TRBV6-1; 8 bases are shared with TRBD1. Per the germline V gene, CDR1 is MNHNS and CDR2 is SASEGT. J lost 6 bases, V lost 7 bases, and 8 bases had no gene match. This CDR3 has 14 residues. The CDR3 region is CASNTGQGGQPQHF. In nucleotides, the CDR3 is TGTGCCAGCAACACTGGACAGGGAGGTCAGCCCCAGCATTTT.

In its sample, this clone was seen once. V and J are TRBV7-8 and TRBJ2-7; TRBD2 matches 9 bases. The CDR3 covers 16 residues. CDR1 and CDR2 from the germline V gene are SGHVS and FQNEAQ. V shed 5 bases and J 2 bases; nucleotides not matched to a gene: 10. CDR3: CASSPLIAGVTYEQYF. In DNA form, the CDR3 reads TGTGCCAGCAGCCCCCTAATAGCGGGGGTAACCTACGAGCAGTACTTC. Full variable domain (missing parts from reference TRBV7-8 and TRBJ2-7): GAGVSQSPRYKVAKRGQDVALRCDPISGHVSLFWYQQALGQGPEFLTYFQNEAQLDKSGLPSDRFFAERPEGSVSTLKIQRTQQEDSAVYLCASSPLIAGVTYEQYFGPGTRLTVT.

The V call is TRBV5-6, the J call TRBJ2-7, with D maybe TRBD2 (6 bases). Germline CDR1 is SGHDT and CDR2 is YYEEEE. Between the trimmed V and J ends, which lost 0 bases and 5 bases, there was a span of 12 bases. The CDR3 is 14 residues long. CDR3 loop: CASSLGLVINEQYF. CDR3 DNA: TGTGCCAGCAGCTTGGGACTAGTCATAAACGAGCAGTACTTC.

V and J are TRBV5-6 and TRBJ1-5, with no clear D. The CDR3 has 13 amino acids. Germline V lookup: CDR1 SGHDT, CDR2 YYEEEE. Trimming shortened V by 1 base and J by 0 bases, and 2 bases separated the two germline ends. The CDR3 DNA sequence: TGTGCCAGCAGCTTGTATAGCAATCAGCCCCAGCATTTT. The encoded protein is CASSLYSNQPQHF.

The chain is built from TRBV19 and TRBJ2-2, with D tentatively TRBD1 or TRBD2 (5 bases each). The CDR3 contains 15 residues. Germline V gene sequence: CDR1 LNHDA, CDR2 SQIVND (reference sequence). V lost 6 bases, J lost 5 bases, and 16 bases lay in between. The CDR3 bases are TGTGCCAGTAGCCCGGGGCCTAGCAATACCGGGGAGCTGTTTTTT. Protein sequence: CASSPGPSNTGELFF.

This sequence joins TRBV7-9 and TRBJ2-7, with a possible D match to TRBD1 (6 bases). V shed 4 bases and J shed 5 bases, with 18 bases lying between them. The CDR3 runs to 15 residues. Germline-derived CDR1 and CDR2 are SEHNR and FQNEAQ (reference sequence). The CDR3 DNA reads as TGTGCCAGCAGCTCAATCAACAGGGCACCCCACGAGCAGTACTTC. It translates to CASSSINRAPHEQYF.

CDR3 protein: CASLAARDRGGYTF. The CDR3 DNA reads as TGTGCCAGCCTAGCGGCGAGGGACAGGGGCGGCTACACCTTC. This chain connects TRBV2 to TRBJ1-2, with 10 bases identical to TRBD1. The CDR3 is 14 amino acids. Trimming cost V 8 bases and J 8 bases; bases outside gene matches: 11. Germline lookup yields CDR1 SNHLY and CDR2 FYNNEI.

CDR3 loop: CASSYDQNEQFF. In nucleotides, the CDR3 is TGTGCCAGCAGTTACGACCAGAATGAGCAGTTCTTC. This chain uses TRBV6-5 with TRBJ2-1; no clear D. The ends were cut back, 2 bases at V and 7 bases at J, with 6 bases in the middle. CDR1 MNHEY and CDR2 SVGAGI come from the germline V gene. The CDR3 totals 12 residues.

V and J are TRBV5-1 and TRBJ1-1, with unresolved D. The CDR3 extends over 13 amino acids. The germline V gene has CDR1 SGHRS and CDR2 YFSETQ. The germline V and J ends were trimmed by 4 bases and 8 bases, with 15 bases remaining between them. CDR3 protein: CASSPMAYAEAFF. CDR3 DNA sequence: TGCGCCAGCAGCCCAATGGCGTATGCAGAAGCTTTCTTT.

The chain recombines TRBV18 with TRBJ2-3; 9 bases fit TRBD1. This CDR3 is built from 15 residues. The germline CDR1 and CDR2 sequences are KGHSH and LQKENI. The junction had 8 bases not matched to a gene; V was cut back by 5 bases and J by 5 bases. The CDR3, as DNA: TGTGCCAGCTCAAGGGACAGGGCGACAGGAGATACGCAGTATTTT. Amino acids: CASSRDRATGDTQYF.

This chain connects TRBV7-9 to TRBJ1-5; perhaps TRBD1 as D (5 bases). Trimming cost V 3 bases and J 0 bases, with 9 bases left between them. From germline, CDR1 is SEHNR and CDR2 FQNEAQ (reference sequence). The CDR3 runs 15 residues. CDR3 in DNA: TGTGCCAGCAGCTTGGGTGACAGTAGCAATCAGCCCCAGCATTTT. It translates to CASSLGDSSNQPQHF.

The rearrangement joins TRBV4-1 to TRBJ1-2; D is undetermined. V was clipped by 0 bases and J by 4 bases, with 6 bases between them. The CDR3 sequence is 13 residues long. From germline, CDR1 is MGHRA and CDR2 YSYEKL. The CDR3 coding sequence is TGCGCCAGCAGCCAAGAGGGGATCTATGGCTACACCTTC. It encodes CASSQEGIYGYTF.

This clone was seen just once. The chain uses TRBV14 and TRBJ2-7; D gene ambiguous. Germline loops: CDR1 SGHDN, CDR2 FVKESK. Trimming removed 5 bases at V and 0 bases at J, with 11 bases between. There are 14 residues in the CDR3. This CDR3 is CASSTAVSSYEQYF. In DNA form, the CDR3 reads TGTGCCAGCAGCACGGCGGTCAGCTCCTACGAGCAGTACTTC. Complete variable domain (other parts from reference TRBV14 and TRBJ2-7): EAGVTQFPSHSVIEKGQTVTLRCDPISGHDNLYWYRRVMGKEIKFLLHFVKESKQDESGMPNNRFLAERTGGTYSTLKVQPAELEDSGVYFCASSTAVSSYEQYFGPGTRLTVT.

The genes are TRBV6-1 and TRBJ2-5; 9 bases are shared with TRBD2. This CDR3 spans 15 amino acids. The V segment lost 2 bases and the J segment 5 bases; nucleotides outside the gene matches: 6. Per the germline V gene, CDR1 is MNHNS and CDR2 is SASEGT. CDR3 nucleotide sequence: TGTGCCAGCAGTGAAAGGCGGGGGGGCAGGGAGACCCAGTACTTC. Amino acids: CASSERRGGRETQYF.

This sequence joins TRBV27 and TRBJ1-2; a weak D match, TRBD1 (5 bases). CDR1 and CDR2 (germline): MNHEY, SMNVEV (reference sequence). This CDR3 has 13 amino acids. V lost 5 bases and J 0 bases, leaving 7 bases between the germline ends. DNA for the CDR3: TGTGCCAGCAGTCGCAGGGCTAACTATGGCTACACCTTC. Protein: CASSRRANYGYTF.

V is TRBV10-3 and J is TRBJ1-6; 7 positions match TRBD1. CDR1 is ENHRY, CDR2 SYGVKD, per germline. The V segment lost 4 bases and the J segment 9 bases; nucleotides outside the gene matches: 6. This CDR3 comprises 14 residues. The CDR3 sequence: CAISGDRVGSPLHF. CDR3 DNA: TGTGCCATCAGTGGAGACAGGGTGGGTTCACCCCTCCACTTT.

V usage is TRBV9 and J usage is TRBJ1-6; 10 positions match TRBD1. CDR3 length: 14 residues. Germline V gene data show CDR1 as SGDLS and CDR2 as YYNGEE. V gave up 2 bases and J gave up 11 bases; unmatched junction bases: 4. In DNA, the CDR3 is TGTGCCAGCAGCGTGGGGGACAGGGGTACACCCCTCCACTTT. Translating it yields CASSVGDRGTPLHF.

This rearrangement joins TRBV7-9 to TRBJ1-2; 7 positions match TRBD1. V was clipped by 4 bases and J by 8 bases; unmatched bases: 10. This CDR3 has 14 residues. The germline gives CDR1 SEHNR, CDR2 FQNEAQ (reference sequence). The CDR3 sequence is CASSSLGQRDGYTF. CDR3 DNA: TGTGCCAGCAGCTCGCTGGGACAGAGGGACGGCTACACCTTC.

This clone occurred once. DNA of the CDR3: TGCAGCGTTGTGAGACAAACTAGCACAGATACGCAGTATTTT. Its translation: CSVVRQTSTDTQYF. V gene TRBV29-1 combines with J gene TRBJ2-3; no reliable D call. Between the trimmed V and J ends, which lost 4 bases and 0 bases, there was a span of 11 bases. The CDR3 is made up of 14 amino acids. The V gene's germline CDR1 is SQVTM and CDR2 ANQGSEA.

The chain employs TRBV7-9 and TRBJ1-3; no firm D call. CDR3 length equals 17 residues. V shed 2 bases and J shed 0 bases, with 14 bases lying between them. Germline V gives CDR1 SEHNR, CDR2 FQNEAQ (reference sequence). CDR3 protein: CASSLWVVKYSGNTIYF. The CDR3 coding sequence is TGTGCCAGCAGCTTATGGGTCGTAAAATACTCTGGAAACACCATATATTTT.

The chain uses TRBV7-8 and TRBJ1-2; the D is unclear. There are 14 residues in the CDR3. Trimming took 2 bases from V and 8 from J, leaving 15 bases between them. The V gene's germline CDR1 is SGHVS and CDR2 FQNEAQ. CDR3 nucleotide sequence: TGTGCCAGCAGCTTAAATTCCCCGTCGGCCGGCTACACCTTC. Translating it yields CASSLNSPSAGYTF.

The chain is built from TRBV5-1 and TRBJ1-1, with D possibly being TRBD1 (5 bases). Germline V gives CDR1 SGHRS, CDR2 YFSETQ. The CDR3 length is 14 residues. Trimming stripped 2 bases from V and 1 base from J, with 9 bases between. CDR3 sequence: CASSFQGSNTEAFF. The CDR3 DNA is TGCGCCAGCAGCTTTCAGGGATCGAACACTGAAGCTTTCTTT.

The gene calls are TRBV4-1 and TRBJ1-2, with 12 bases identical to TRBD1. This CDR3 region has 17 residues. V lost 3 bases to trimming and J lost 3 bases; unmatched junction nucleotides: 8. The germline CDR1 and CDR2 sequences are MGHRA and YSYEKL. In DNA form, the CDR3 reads TGCGCCAGCAGCCAGATGGGACAGGGGGCTTTAGACTATGGCTACACCTTC. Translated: CASSQMGQGALDYGYTF.

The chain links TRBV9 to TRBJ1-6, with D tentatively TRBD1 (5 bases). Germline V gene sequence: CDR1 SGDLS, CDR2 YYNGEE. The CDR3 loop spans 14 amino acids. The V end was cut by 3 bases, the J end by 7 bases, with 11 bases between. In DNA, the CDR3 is TGTGCCAGCAGCGCCGGGGGTGGGAATTCACCCCTCCACTTT. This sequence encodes CASSAGGGNSPLHF.